This TCR beta chain was recorded in a study of cytomegalovirus exposure and HLA in healthy donors. It was with 60 Vbeta and 13 Jbeta primers that the PCR ran. Sequenced by immunoSEQ multiplex PCR; TCRdb stores in-frame clones only, minus some. The table has around 150,000 clones, less than 80% seen once. The CDR3 is 13 amino acids. CDR1 and CDR2 (germline): SNHLY, FYNNEI. V lost 11 bases and J lost 0; bases outside the gene matches: 4. The sequence was collected from a man aged 50 to 59 in good health and CMV-seropositive. This chain links TRBV2 with TRBJ1-3, with 7 bases that match TRBD1. The sequenced sample consisted of PBMCs. CDR3 protein: CASRGDSGNTIYF. The CDR3 bases are TGTGCCTCCAGGGGGGACTCTGGAAACACCATATATTTT.